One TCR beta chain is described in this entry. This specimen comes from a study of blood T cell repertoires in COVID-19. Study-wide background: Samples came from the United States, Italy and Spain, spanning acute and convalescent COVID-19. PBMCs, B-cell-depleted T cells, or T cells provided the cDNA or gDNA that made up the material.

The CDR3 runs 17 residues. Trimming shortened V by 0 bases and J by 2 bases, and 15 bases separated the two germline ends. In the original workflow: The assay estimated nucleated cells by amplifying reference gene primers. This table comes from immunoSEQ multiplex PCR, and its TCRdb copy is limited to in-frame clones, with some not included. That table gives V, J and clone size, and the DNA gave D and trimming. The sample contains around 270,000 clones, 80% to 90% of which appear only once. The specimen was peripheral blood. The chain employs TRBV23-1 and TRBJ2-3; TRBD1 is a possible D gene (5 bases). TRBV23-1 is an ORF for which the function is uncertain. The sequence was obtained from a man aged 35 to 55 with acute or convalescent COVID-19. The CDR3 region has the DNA TGCGCCAGCAGTCAATCGGGAAATCAGGGAATCACAGATACGCAGTATTTT. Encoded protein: CASSQSGNQGITDTQYF.